This passage covers 5 T cell receptor beta chains from one sample sequenced in a study of T-cell reconstitution after alpha-beta-depleted transplantation in children. This sample's TCRbeta library carried unique molecular identifier barcodes. TCRdb fed the PCR reads into MiXCR, producing one record per CDR3 protein. The repertoire has over 400,000 distinct CDR3 sequences, around 12% of them found once; the top ten carry under 7%. The sample in question was PBMCs from the stem cell graft donor, obtained from the stem cell graft. Source of these receptors: a human donor who donated a stem cell graft to a child with combined immunodeficiency.

V and J are TRBV9 and TRBJ2-5; D might be TRBD2 (6 bases). V was cut by 0 bases and J by 0 bases, with 15 bases left in between. The CDR3 is made up of 17 amino acids. The germline V gene encodes CDR1 SGDLS and CDR2 YYNGEE. The CDR3 loop is CASSVDPSGPYQETQYF. Here the CDR3 DNA reads TGTGCCAGCAGCGTAGACCCAAGCGGGCCTTACCAAGAGACCCAGTACTTC.

A few counts support this clonotype. The V and J genes are TRBV6-2 or TRBV6-3 and TRBJ2-1; 8 nucleotides line up with TRBD2. CDR3 length equals 13 residues. Per the germline V gene, CDR1 is MNHEY and CDR2 is SVGEGT. V was pared by 7 bases and J by 8 bases, with 7 bases of the junction left unmatched. CDR3 in amino acids: CASTRGGGHEQFF. DNA of the CDR3: TGTGCCAGCACAAGGGGCGGGGGGCATGAGCAGTTCTTC.

This clonotype was counted only a few times. The genes are TRBV7-3 and TRBJ2-2; D ambiguous. The CDR3 has 13 residues. V was pared by 5 bases and J by 6 bases, with 10 bases between. CDR1 and CDR2 (germline): SGHTA, FQGTGA. CDR3 loop: CASSLISAGELFF. As DNA, the CDR3 is TGTGCCAGCAGCCTAATCAGTGCCGGGGAGCTGTTTTTT.

V is TRBV6-5 and J is TRBJ2-3, with 7 bases that match TRBD1. The CDR3 is 17 residues long. The junction had 7 bases not matched to a gene; V was cut back by 0 bases and J by 1 base. From germline, CDR1 is MNHEY and CDR2 SVGAGI. In DNA, the CDR3 is TGTGCCAGCAGTTACTCGGGGCAGGGGGACGGCACAGATACGCAGTATTTT. Its protein is CASSYSGQGDGTDTQYF.

This clonotype was seen a few times. The rearrangement joins TRBV2 to TRBJ2-7; D ambiguous. Per the germline V gene, CDR1 is SNHLY and CDR2 is FYNNEI. V dropped 2 bases and J dropped 2 bases, with 25 bases sitting between them. The CDR3 extends over 19 amino acids. The CDR3: CASSERVTMAILIAYEQYF. DNA for the CDR3: TGTGCCAGCAGTGAAAGGGTGACCATGGCTATCTTGATAGCCTACGAGCAGTACTTC.